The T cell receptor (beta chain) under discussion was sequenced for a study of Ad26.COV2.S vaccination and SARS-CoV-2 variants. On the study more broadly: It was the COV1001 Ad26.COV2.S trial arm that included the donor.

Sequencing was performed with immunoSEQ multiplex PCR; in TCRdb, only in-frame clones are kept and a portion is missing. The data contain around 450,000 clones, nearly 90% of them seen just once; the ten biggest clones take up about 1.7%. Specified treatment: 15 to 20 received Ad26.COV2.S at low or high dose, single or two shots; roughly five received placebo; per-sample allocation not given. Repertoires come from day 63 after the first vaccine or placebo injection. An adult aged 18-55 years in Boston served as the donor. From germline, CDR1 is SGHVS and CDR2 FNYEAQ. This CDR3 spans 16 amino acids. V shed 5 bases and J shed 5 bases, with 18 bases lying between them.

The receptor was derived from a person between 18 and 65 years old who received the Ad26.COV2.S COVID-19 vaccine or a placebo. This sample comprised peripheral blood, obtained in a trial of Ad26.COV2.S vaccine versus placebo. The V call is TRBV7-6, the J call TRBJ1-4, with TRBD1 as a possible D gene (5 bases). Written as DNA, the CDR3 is TGTGCCAGCAGCCCCAGCTCCCAGGGAAAAAATGAAAAACTGTTTTTT. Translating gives CASSPSSQGKNEKLFF. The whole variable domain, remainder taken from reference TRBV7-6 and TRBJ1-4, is GAGVSQSPRYKVTKRGQDVALRCDPISGHVSLYWYRQALGQGPEFLTYFNYEAQQDKSGLPNDRFSAERPEGSISTLTIQRTEQRDSAMYRCASSPSSQGKNEKLFFGSGTQLSVL.